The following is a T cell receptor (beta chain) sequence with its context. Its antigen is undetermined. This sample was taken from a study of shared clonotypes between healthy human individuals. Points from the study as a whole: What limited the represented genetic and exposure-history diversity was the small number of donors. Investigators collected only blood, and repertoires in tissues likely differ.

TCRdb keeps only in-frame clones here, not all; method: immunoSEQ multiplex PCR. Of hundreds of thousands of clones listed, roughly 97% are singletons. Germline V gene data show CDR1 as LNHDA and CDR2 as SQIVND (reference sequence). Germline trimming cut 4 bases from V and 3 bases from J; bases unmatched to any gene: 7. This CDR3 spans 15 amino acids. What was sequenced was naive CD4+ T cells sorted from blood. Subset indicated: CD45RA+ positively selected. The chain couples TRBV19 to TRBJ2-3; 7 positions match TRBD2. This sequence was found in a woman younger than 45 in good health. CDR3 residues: CASSKGLADTDTQYF. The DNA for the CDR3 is TGTGCCAGTAGTAAGGGTCTAGCGGATACAGATACGCAGTATTTT.